These 3 T cell receptor beta chains were all obtained from the same sample, sequenced in a study of T cells in Graves' hyperthyroidism and ophthalmopathy (dated by TCRdb to the late 2010s). Preparation of the library involved multiplex PCR. Instrument on record: Illumina HiSeq 2000. TCR beta CDR3 regions were amplified from RNA transcripts. A first-round RT-PCR of the TCR CDR3 used the HTBI primer set with the Qiagen OneStep RT-PCR kit. Clones were called with MiXCR by TCRdb after fastp trimmed the public reads at Q25, and only in-frame beta chains were retained. Every distinct CDR3 protein forms one entry, paired with its most common genes and DNA. The table for this sample lists hundreds of thousands of distinct CDR3 sequences; 15% to 20% of them were counted only once. The ten biggest clones cover over 45% of the sample. Input material: blood. All receptors derive from a man aged 35 to 55 with Graves' ophthalmopathy.

This clonotype occurred a few times. The chain combines TRBV18 with TRBJ2-2; a weak D match, TRBD1 (6 bases). The CDR3 covers 15 residues. CDR1 is KGHSH, CDR2 LQKENI, per germline. The V gene lost 3 bases and the J gene lost 6 bases, with 14 bases spanning the gap. The CDR3 nucleotides read TGTGCCAGCTCACCGAGGGGGACCCTCTCCGGGGAGCTGTTTTTT. This sequence encodes CASSPRGTLSGELFF.

Remarks on this clonotype: Possible read error: a much larger clone is one base away. The rearrangement links TRBV2 to TRBJ2-3, with D perhaps given as TRBD1 or TRBD2 (6 bases each). Germline-derived CDR1 and CDR2 are SNHLY and FYNNEI. The CDR3 contains 15 residues. Trimming removed 3 bases from V and 0 bases from J, with 10 bases in between. The CDR3 region is CASSDGGKSTDTQYF. Here the CDR3 DNA reads TGTGCCAGCAGTGACGGGGGCAAGAGCACAGATACGCAGTATTTT.

At least ten counts were recorded for this clonotype. The chain combines TRBV12-3 or TRBV12-4 with TRBJ2-1; TRBD2 might be the D (7 bases). This CDR3 contains 14 residues. V was trimmed by 3 bases and J by 7 bases, leaving 13 bases between them. The CDR3 DNA sequence: TGTGCCAGCAGTTTTGGGGGGGCCTTAAATGAGCAGTTCTTC. It yields the protein CASSFGGALNEQFF.